The T cell receptor beta chain described here comes from a study of T cell responses to AZD1222 COVID-19 vaccine. The study's findings and limits: Two doses of AZD1222 preceded a rise in Spike-specific TCR breadth and depth. Clonal diversity was possibly underestimated; the donors were predominantly white British and more often female. The number of AZD1222 recipients seropositive at baseline was only five or six.

Second doses that came at about 4 or about 12 weeks were put together. Profiling relied on immunoSEQ multiplex PCR, and the TCRdb table lists in-frame clones only, not all of them. The data contain some 130,000 clones, approximately 85% of them singletons. This clone was detected once. Antigen unknown. V was cut by 4 bases and J by 7 bases, with 14 bases left in between. CDR3 length: 13 amino acids. CDR1 is SGHTS and CDR2 is YDEGEE in the germline V gene. This chain joins TRBV5-8 and TRBJ1-1; possible D gene TRBD1, 6 bases. This specimen consisted of peripheral blood, obtained 28 days after the second AZD1222 dose. The sequence was collected from an adult who received the AZD1222 COVID-19 vaccine. CDR3 sequence (DNA): TGTGCCAGCAGCAGAAACAGGGACGGTGAAGCTTTCTTT. Protein sequence: CASSRNRDGEAFF.